What follows are 25 T cell receptor beta chains derived from one specimen sequenced in a study of radiotherapy plus CTLA-4 blockade in lung cancer. TCRdb keeps only in-frame clones here, not all; method: immunoSEQ multiplex PCR. The sample holds about 39,000 clones, roughly 79% seen once. The sequenced sample was peripheral blood, obtained from a patient treated with radiotherapy plus ipilimumab. These TCRs come from a human donor with non-small cell lung cancer that progressed on radiotherapy plus ipilimumab.

The V gene is TRBV7-4, the J gene TRBJ2-3, with 8 bases identical to TRBD1. This CDR3 has 15 amino acids. J gave up 8 bases and V 1 base, and 8 bases lay outside the gene matches. Germline lookup yields CDR1 SGHVT and CDR2 SQSDAQ. CDR3 protein: CASSLVHRGSCTQYF. The CDR3 bases are TGTGCCAGCAGCTTAGTTCACAGGGGGTCGTGTACGCAGTATTTT.

The rearrangement uses TRBV7-9 and TRBJ1-3, with TRBD1 matching 8 bases. This CDR3 region has 15 residues. Germline values: CDR1 SEHNR, CDR2 FQNEAQ (reference sequence). V shed 5 bases, J shed 3 bases, and the junction held 6 bases outside the gene matches. In nucleotides, the CDR3 is TGTGCCAGCAGCGAACAGGGGGTAATTGGAAACACCATATATTTT. Residues: CASSEQGVIGNTIYF.

V and J are TRBV6-6 and TRBJ2-1, with 9 bases lining up with TRBD1. V trimming: 5 bases; J trimming: 2 bases; junction bases outside the gene matches: 4. The germline CDR1 and CDR2 sequences are MNHNY and SVGAGI (reference sequence). The CDR3 is 15 residues long. CDR3 coding DNA: TGTGCCAGCAGTAAGCGACAGGGGGCCTACAATGAGCAGTTCTTC. It is translated as CASSKRQGAYNEQFF.

This chain links TRBV5-1 with TRBJ2-3, with TRBD2 identical over 13 bases. The CDR3 totals 16 residues. Per the germline V gene, CDR1 is SGHRS and CDR2 is YFSETQ. Trimming took 5 bases from V and 0 from J; bases not matched to a gene: 3. CDR3 in amino acids: CASRETSGGSTDTQYF. CDR3 DNA sequence: TGCGCCAGCAGGGAGACTAGCGGGGGGAGCACAGATACGCAGTATTTT.

The rearrangement uses TRBV29-1 and TRBJ2-7; 7 nucleotides align to TRBD2. CDR1 is SQVTM and CDR2 is ANQGSEA in the germline V gene. With V trimmed by 6 bases and J by 5 bases, 10 bases remained unmatched. This CDR3 spans 13 amino acids. The CDR3 here is CSVRTGGLNEQYF. In nucleotides, the CDR3 is TGCAGCGTCCGAACGGGGGGACTTAACGAGCAGTACTTC.

The V and J genes are TRBV29-1 and TRBJ2-1; TRBD1 is a possible D gene (8 bases). This CDR3 spans 14 amino acids. The germline gives CDR1 SQVTM, CDR2 ANQGSEA. V lost 4 bases to trimming and J lost 6 bases, with 16 bases between them. The CDR3 loop is CSVAGNRGGNEQFF. CDR3 DNA: TGCAGCGTTGCAGGGAACAGGGGGGGCAATGAGCAGTTCTTC.

V and J are TRBV28 and TRBJ1-2; TRBD1 agrees at 7 bases. Germline V CDR1 and CDR2: MDHEN, SYDVKM. The CDR3 is 14 amino acids. Unmatched junction bases numbered 3, after V lost 5 bases and J lost 0 bases. CDR3 nucleotide sequence: TGTGCCAGCAGTCCCACAGGGGCTAACTATGGCTACACCTTC. It codes for CASSPTGANYGYTF.

This clone was observed a single time. This chain's CDR3 is CASSSDRGGVDTQYF. CDR3 DNA sequence: TGTGCCAGCAGTTCCGACAGGGGAGGCGTGGATACGCAGTATTTT. J is TRBJ2-3 and V is TRBV27, with 8 bases aligning to TRBD1. The CDR3 extends over 15 amino acids. V lost 4 bases, J lost 6 bases, and 9 bases stayed unmatched. Germline CDR1 is MNHEY and CDR2 is SMNVEV (reference sequence).

This rearrangement joins TRBV5-1 to TRBJ2-7; 7 bases match TRBD1. The CDR3 has 20 residues. The germline V gene encodes CDR1 SGHRS and CDR2 YFSETQ. J lost 0 bases, V lost 3 bases, and 21 bases had no gene match. The CDR3 region is CASSSSSNPYRDSGSYEQYF. CDR3 coding DNA: TGCGCCAGCAGCTCCTCAAGCAACCCATATCGGGACAGTGGCTCCTACGAGCAGTACTTC.

This chain links TRBV11-1 with TRBJ1-1; D gene unclear. CDR3 length: 15 amino acids. Germline V gene sequence: CDR1 SGHAT, CDR2 FQDESV (reference sequence). Trimming removed 3 bases at V and 10 bases at J, with 21 bases between. The CDR3 region is CASSFLGSSAGTAFF. CDR3 DNA: TGTGCCAGCAGCTTTCTGGGTAGTTCTGCAGGTACAGCTTTCTTT.

The chain combines TRBV7-8 with TRBJ1-5; no definite D call. This CDR3 has 13 residues. V was trimmed by 1 base and J by 5 bases, leaving 6 bases between them. From germline, CDR1 is SGHVS and CDR2 FQNEAQ. The chain's CDR3 is CASSLVADQPQHF. DNA of the CDR3: TGTGCCAGCAGCTTAGTTGCGGATCAGCCCCAGCATTTT.

In its sample, this clone was seen a few times. The rearrangement joins TRBV6-6 to TRBJ1-2, with D possibly being TRBD1 (6 bases). Trimming pared 0 bases from V and 4 bases from J, leaving 6 bases between. Germline lookup yields CDR1 MNHNY and CDR2 SVGAGI (reference sequence). The CDR3 runs 13 residues. CDR3 sequence reads: CASSYSGGYGYTF. For the CDR3, the DNA is TGTGCCAGCAGTTACTCAGGGGGCTATGGCTACACCTTC.

V usage is TRBV4-3 and J usage is TRBJ2-7; TRBD1 agrees at 8 bases. Germline V CDR1 and CDR2: LGHNA, YSLEER. J gave up 6 bases and V 6 bases, and 4 bases lay outside the gene matches. This CDR3 has 12 residues. The CDR3 nucleotides read TGCGCCAGCAGGACAGGGGAAGCCGAGCAGTACTTC. Its protein is CASRTGEAEQYF.

J is TRBJ2-7 and V is TRBV19; TRBD1 aligns across 9 bases. This CDR3 comprises 13 residues. Germline V gene data show CDR1 as LNHDA and CDR2 as SQIVND (reference sequence). J lost 6 bases, V lost 4 bases, and 4 bases had no gene match. CDR3 nucleotides: TGTGCCAGTAGTACACAGGGGGCAGGCGAGCAGTACTTC. Its translation: CASSTQGAGEQYF.

The chain recombines TRBV4-1 with TRBJ1-5, with a tentative D call TRBD1 (5 bases). CDR3 size: 15 residues. From germline, CDR1 is MGHRA and CDR2 YSYEKL. V was cut by 0 bases and J by 5 bases, with 11 bases left in between. The CDR3 here is CASSQERQGHQPQHF. CDR3 DNA: TGCGCCAGCAGCCAAGAGCGTCAGGGCCATCAGCCCCAGCATTTT.

The chain uses TRBV5-1 and TRBJ2-3; D might be TRBD1 (6 bases). Trimming took off 1 base at V and 2 bases at J, with 23 bases between the two ends. The V gene's germline CDR1 is SGHRS and CDR2 YFSETQ. The CDR3 spans 19 residues. CDR3 protein: CASSLSSGIQGTSTDTQYF. For the CDR3, the DNA is TGCGCCAGCAGCTTGAGTTCCGGGATACAGGGAACTTCCACAGATACGCAGTATTTT. The full variable domain, rest sourced from reference TRBV5-1 and TRBJ2-3, is KAGVTQTPRYLIKTRGQQVTLSCSPISGHRSVSWYQQTPGQGLQFLFEYFSETQRNKGNFPGRFSGRQFSNSRSEMNVSTLELGDSALYLCASSLSSGIQGTSTDTQYFGPGTRLTVL.

This clone occurred a few times. This chain uses TRBV6-1 with TRBJ1-2, with a tentative D call TRBD1 (6 bases). The CDR3 is made up of 15 amino acids. CDR1 is MNHNS and CDR2 is SASEGT in the germline V gene. V gave up 0 bases and J gave up 5 bases, with 13 bases separating them. CDR3 loop: CASSEAPGEGYGYTF. Here the CDR3 DNA reads TGTGCCAGCAGTGAAGCGCCAGGGGAGGGGTATGGCTACACCTTC.

The CDR3 sequence: CASSEILGQGRTYGYTF. The CDR3 DNA reads as TGTGCCAGCAGTGAAATATTGGGACAGGGGCGAACCTATGGCTACACCTTC. The chain has TRBV6-1 and TRBJ1-2, with 10 bases aligning to TRBD1. Germline CDR1 MNHNS, CDR2 SASEGT. The CDR3 loop spans 17 amino acids. The junction had 10 bases not matched to a gene; V was cut back by 2 bases and J by 4 bases.

V gene TRBV11-2 combines with J gene TRBJ2-3; D possibly corresponds to TRBD1 (6 bases). The CDR3 contains 14 residues. Trimming shortened V by 4 bases and J by 2 bases, and 10 bases separated the two germline ends. Germline CDR1 and CDR2: SGHAT and FQNNGV. The CDR3 nucleotides read TGTGCCAGCAGCTCTGAGGGGGTCACAGATACGCAGTATTTT. Residues: CASSSEGVTDTQYF.

This sequence joins TRBV6-1 and TRBJ1-5; TRBD1 matches 8 bases. Germline V lookup: CDR1 MNHNS, CDR2 SASEGT. With 4 bases clipped from V and 6 bases from J, the junction kept 5 bases outside the gene matches. This CDR3 contains 14 residues. The CDR3 reads CASSGRGHGQPQHF. CDR3 DNA: TGTGCCAGCAGTGGCAGGGGGCACGGTCAGCCCCAGCATTTT.

The chain couples TRBV4-1 to TRBJ2-1; TRBD1 might be the D (5 bases). Deletions cut 4 bases from V and 0 bases from J, with 16 bases between. The germline CDR1 and CDR2 sequences are MGHRA and YSYEKL. The CDR3 runs 17 residues. This CDR3 reads CASSPEAQGISYNEQFF. In nucleotides, the CDR3 is TGCGCCAGCAGCCCAGAGGCTCAGGGCATCTCCTACAATGAGCAGTTCTTC.

The chain's CDR3 is CASSSLGTGTEAFF. The CDR3 region has the DNA TGTGCCAGCAGCAGCCTTGGGACAGGGACTGAAGCTTTCTTT. The genes are TRBV28 and TRBJ1-1; 9 bases agree with TRBD1. This CDR3 is 14 amino acids long. The germline gives CDR1 MDHEN, CDR2 SYDVKM. J gave up 5 bases and V 6 bases, and 7 bases lay outside the gene matches.

This CDR3 reads CASSLGGLGALTF. In DNA form, the CDR3 reads TGTGCCAGCAGTTTAGGAGGGCTGGGTGCCCTGACTTTC. The chain uses TRBV27 and TRBJ2-6; the D gene is possibly TRBD2 (6 bases). The V and J ends lost 2 bases and 15 bases respectively, with 14 bases between them. The germline gives CDR1 MNHEY, CDR2 SMNVEV (reference sequence). The CDR3 covers 13 residues.

The CDR3 coding sequence is TGTGCCAGCAGTGCGGACAGGTCCTACAATGAGCAGTTCTTC. This codes for CASSADRSYNEQFF. The chain links TRBV2 to TRBJ2-1; TRBD1 matches at 7 bases. V trimming: 4 bases; J trimming: 1 base; junction bases outside the gene matches: 1. The CDR3 extends over 14 amino acids. CDR1 and CDR2 from the germline V gene are SNHLY and FYNNEI.

V and J are TRBV7-2 and TRBJ1-2; TRBD1 aligns across 10 bases. The CDR3 is 16 residues long. V was clipped by 5 bases and J by 4 bases; unmatched bases: 10. Germline CDR1 and CDR2: SGHTA and FQGNSA. For the CDR3, the DNA is TGTGCCAGCAGCCAGAGGACAGGGGGGTTGTCCTATGGCTACACCTTC. Protein: CASSQRTGGLSYGYTF.